This T cell receptor (beta chain) was sequenced for a study of control samples from healthy donors and cancer patients. Using immunoSEQ multiplex PCR, the repertoire was profiled, and TCRdb retains in-frame clones only, with some absent. This sample has around 180,000 clones, with about 91% found just once. This clone came up once. The germline CDR1 and CDR2 sequences are MNHEY and SMNVEV (reference sequence). CDR3 length: 13 amino acids. Trimming took 5 bases from V and 11 from J, leaving 18 bases between them. Sample: blood. The chain is built from TRBV27 and TRBJ1-1, with D perhaps TRBD1 (5 bases). The receptor comes from a woman between 25 and 40 years old in good health. The CDR3 nucleotides read TGTGCCAGCAGTCCGGGACCCCGAGCGGAGGCTTTCTTT. Protein: CASSPGPRAEAFF.